This T cell receptor (beta chain) was sequenced during a study of T cell responses to AZD1222 COVID-19 vaccine. About this clone itself: Its antigen is undetermined. One end of the junction fails to match germline, which may point to a read error.

The study's findings and limits: White British people made up most donors, females outnumbered males, and clonal diversity was possibly underestimated.

The V gene's germline CDR1 is DFQATT and CDR2 SNEGSKA (reference sequence). CDR3 length equals 8 residues. Here immunoSEQ multiplex PCR was the method, and the copy in TCRdb shows in-frame clones only, minus some. The table records some 130,000 clones, roughly 93% of them present only once. The sequenced sample was peripheral blood, obtained 28 days after the second AZD1222 dose. The clonotype comes from an adult who received the AZD1222 COVID-19 vaccine. The V and J genes are TRBV20-1 and TRBJ1-6; D possibly corresponds to TRBD1 (5 bases). This CDR3 is CSASPGGF. CDR3 DNA: TGCAGTGCCAGCCCGGGGGGCTTT.